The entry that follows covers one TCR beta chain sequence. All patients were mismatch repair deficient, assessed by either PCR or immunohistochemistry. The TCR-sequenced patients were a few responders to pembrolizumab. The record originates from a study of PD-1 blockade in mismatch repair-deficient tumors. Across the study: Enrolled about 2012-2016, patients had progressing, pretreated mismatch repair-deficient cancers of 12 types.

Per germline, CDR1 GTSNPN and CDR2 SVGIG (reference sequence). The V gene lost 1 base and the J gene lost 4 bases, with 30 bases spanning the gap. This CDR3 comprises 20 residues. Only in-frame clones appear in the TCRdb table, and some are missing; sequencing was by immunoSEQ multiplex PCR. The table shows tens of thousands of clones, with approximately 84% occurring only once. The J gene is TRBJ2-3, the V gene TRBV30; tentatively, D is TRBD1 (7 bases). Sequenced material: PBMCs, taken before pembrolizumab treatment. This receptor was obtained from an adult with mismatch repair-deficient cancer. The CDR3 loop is CAWSGKIVKSWRGLPDTQYF. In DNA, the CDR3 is TGTGCCTGGAGTGGAAAGATAGTCAAGTCGTGGAGGGGGCTTCCAGATACGCAGTATTTT.